The 20 T cell receptor beta chains listed next were all sequenced from one sample in a study of CD8+CD57+ T cells in acquired aplastic anemia. CD8+CD57+ cell expansion, shown by flow cytometry, had occurred in the patients selected for sequencing. TCR beta VDJ and CDR3 profiles were obtained from a genomic DNA template. MiXCR, applied by TCRdb to the reads, yields one record per CDR3 protein. The sample lists roughly 220,000 distinct CDR3 sequences, more than 55% occurring once. What was sequenced was sorted CD4+, CD8+, or CD8+CD57+ T cells (not recorded which) from PBMCs. The origin of the receptors is a human donor with aplastic anemia.

V gene TRBV29-1 combines with J gene TRBJ2-3; D uncertain. The V and J ends lost 7 bases and 3 bases respectively, with 14 bases between them. This CDR3 region has 13 residues. CDR1 and CDR2 (germline): SQVTM, ANQGSEA. The CDR3 spells CSASDPGTDTQYF. The CDR3 DNA is TGCAGCGCCTCTGACCCTGGGACAGATACGCAGTATTTT.

The V and J genes are TRBV6-5 and TRBJ1-5; D gene ambiguous. This CDR3 region has 14 residues. V gave up 0 bases and J gave up 7 bases, with 10 bases separating them. Looked up from germline, CDR1 is MNHEY and CDR2 is SVGAGI. The CDR3 nucleotides are TGTGCCAGCAGTTACTCGACTCCGGAACAGCCCCAGCATTTT. Protein: CASSYSTPEQPQHF.

This rearrangement joins TRBV19 to TRBJ1-5, with unresolved D. Per germline, CDR1 LNHDA and CDR2 SQIVND (reference sequence). This CDR3 spans 12 amino acids. With 7 bases removed from V and 8 bases from J, the gap between germline ends came to 12 bases. The CDR3: CASKQVGKPQHF. The DNA for the CDR3 is TGTGCCAGTAAGCAGGTTGGGAAGCCCCAGCATTTT.

The chain is built from TRBV7-8 and TRBJ2-7; D possibly matches TRBD1 or TRBD2 (5 bases each). CDR3 length: 12 residues. The ends were cut back, 5 bases at V and 9 bases at J, with 14 bases in the middle. Germline-derived CDR1 and CDR2 are SGHVS and FQNEAQ. The CDR3 DNA follows: TGTGCCAGCAGCCTTGGGGGTACTGGGCAGTACTTC. Amino acid sequence: CASSLGGTGQYF. The complete variable domain, with remaining parts taken from reference TRBV7-8 and TRBJ2-7, reads GAGVSQSPRYKVAKRGQDVALRCDPISGHVSLFWYQQALGQGPEFLTYFQNEAQLDKSGLPSDRFFAERPEGSVSTLKIQRTQQEDSAVYLCASSLGGTGQYFGPGTRLTVT.

The J gene is TRBJ2-2, the V gene TRBV7-6; the D is unclear. CDR3 length equals 16 residues. Deletions cut 7 bases from V and 0 bases from J, with 15 bases between. CDR1 SGHVS and CDR2 FNYEAQ come from the germline V gene. CDR3 sequence reads: CASTQGISANTGELFF. Here the CDR3 DNA reads TGTGCCAGCACCCAAGGTATTTCAGCGAACACCGGGGAGCTGTTTTTT.

The chain has TRBV10-3 and TRBJ2-3; D is ambiguous. Trimming pared 6 bases from V and 4 bases from J, leaving 17 bases between. There are 15 residues in the CDR3. In germline, CDR1 is ENHRY, CDR2 SYGVKD. The CDR3 protein is CAIRTDGFSPDTQYF. The CDR3 nucleotides read TGTGCCATCAGGACGGACGGTTTTTCCCCAGATACGCAGTATTTT.

The chain has TRBV2 and TRBJ2-7; tentatively, D is TRBD2 (5 bases). This CDR3 has 15 residues. V lost 3 bases and J 4 bases, leaving 16 bases between the germline ends. The germline CDR1 and CDR2 sequences are SNHLY and FYNNEI. The CDR3 spells CASSDRVGSPYEQYF. CDR3 coding DNA: TGTGCCAGCAGTGATCGGGTTGGGAGTCCTTACGAGCAGTACTTC.

There are many counts of this clonotype. The chain combines TRBV20-1 with TRBJ2-7, with D uncertain. The CDR3 has 14 amino acids. Germline V CDR1 and CDR2: DFQATT, SNEGSKA (reference sequence). V shed 0 bases and J shed 0 bases, with 9 bases lying between them. CDR3 sequence: CSARDLSGSYEQYF. CDR3 DNA sequence: TGCAGTGCTAGAGATCTCAGTGGCTCCTACGAGCAGTACTTC.

The chain couples TRBV20-1 to TRBJ2-1; 11 nucleotides line up with TRBD2. CDR3 length: 16 residues. Unmatched junction bases numbered 8, after V lost 2 bases and J lost 5 bases. Germline loops: CDR1 DFQATT, CDR2 SNEGSKA (reference sequence). The CDR3 nucleotides read TGCAGTGCTAGATTCCTAGCGGGAGGTATCAACAATGAGCAGTTCTTC. Translation: CSARFLAGGINNEQFF.

This clonotype was seen only a few times. The chain has TRBV5-1 and TRBJ1-6; TRBD1 matches at 7 bases. From germline, CDR1 is SGHRS and CDR2 YFSETQ. CDR3 length: 15 amino acids. V gave up 1 base and J gave up 7 bases; unmatched junction bases: 5. CDR3 nucleotides: TGCGCCAGCAGCTTGTCAAGGGGGCGGAATTCACCCCTCCACTTT. Translated: CASSLSRGRNSPLHF. The full variable domain, with the rest looked up from reference TRBV5-1 and TRBJ1-6, is KAGVTQTPRYLIKTRGQQVTLSCSPISGHRSVSWYQQTPGQGLQFLFEYFSETQRNKGNFPGRFSGRQFSNSRSEMNVSTLELGDSALYLCASSLSRGRNSPLHFGNGTRLTVT.

The chain employs TRBV12-3 or TRBV12-4 and TRBJ2-6, with TRBD1 as a possible D gene (5 bases). This CDR3 has 15 residues. Trimming took off 6 bases at V and 0 bases at J, with 9 bases between the two ends. The CDR3 protein is CASRDTNSGANVLTF. The CDR3 nucleotides read TGTGCCAGCAGGGACACGAACTCTGGGGCCAACGTCCTGACTTTC.

Worth noting for this clonotype: One end of the junction fails to match germline, which may point to a read error. The chain uses TRBV30 and TRBJ1-2; D gene uncertain. The germline CDR1 and CDR2 sequences are GTSNPN and SVGIG (reference sequence). The CDR3 length is 20 residues. In nucleotides, the CDR3 is TGTGACTGGAGTTCAGACGTGTGCTCTTCCGATCTAACGGTTAACTATGGCTACACCTTC. It encodes CDWSSDVCSSDLTVNYGYTF. Based on the CDR3 plus reference TRBV30 and TRBJ1-2, the full variable domain is SQTIHQWPATLVQPVGSPLSLECTVEGTSNPNLYWYRQAAGRGLQLLFYSVGIGQISSEVPQNLSASRPQDRQFILSSKKLLLSDSGFYLCDWSSDVCSSDLTVNYGYTFGSGTRLTVV.

The chain uses TRBV12-3 or TRBV12-4 and TRBJ2-7, with 7 bases lining up with TRBD2. The CDR3 extends over 14 amino acids. V lost 11 bases to trimming and J lost 4 bases; unmatched junction nucleotides: 14. The CDR3 protein is CAAGRDPEPYEQYF. DNA for the CDR3: TGTGCCGCGGGGAGGGACCCGGAACCGTACGAGCAGTACTTC.

In its sample, this clonotype was seen a few times. The chain combines TRBV29-1 with TRBJ2-7; possible D gene TRBD2, 7 bases. The CDR3 extends over 13 amino acids. Between the trimmed V and J ends, which lost 6 bases and 3 bases, there was a span of 15 bases. CDR1 and CDR2 (germline): SQVTM, ANQGSEA. The CDR3 coding sequence is TGCAGCGTGGGGGGGCTGGGCGGCTACGAGCAGTACTTC. This sequence encodes CSVGGLGGYEQYF.

The chain uses TRBV19 and TRBJ1-6; D gene ambiguous. Germline loops: CDR1 LNHDA, CDR2 SQIVND (reference sequence). There are 13 residues in the CDR3. The V gene lost 7 bases and the J gene lost 10 bases, with 14 bases spanning the gap. CDR3 loop: CASTTSRDSPLHF. In DNA form, the CDR3 reads TGTGCCAGTACGACTAGTCGTGACTCACCCCTCCACTTT.

The CDR3 region is CASSERGAVGYTF. CDR3 DNA: TGCGCCAGCAGTGAGCGGGGCGCGGTTGGCTACACCTTC. The chain couples TRBV10-2 to TRBJ1-2; TRBD1 might be the D (5 bases). This CDR3 spans 13 amino acids. From germline, CDR1 is WSHSY and CDR2 SAAADI. Trimming removed 2 bases at V and 7 bases at J, with 11 bases between.

This clonotype was found many times. The chain couples TRBV12-3 or TRBV12-4 to TRBJ1-1; weak D call: TRBD1 (5 bases). V was clipped by 7 bases and J by 6 bases, with 18 bases between them. This CDR3 region has 14 residues. CDR3 DNA: TGTGCCAGCAACCCCCAGGGAGTTCTTTCTGAAGCTTTCTTT. It encodes CASNPQGVLSEAFF.

V gene TRBV4-3 combines with J gene TRBJ2-7; 10 nucleotides agree with TRBD1. Germline lookup yields CDR1 LGHNA and CDR2 YSLEER. This CDR3 region has 15 residues. V lost 3 bases, J lost 4 bases, and 6 bases stayed unmatched. CDR3 loop: CASSQGTGVIYEQYF. The CDR3 DNA follows: TGCGCCAGCAGCCAGGGGACAGGGGTCATATACGAGCAGTACTTC.

This clonotype has just a few counts. The chain has TRBV29-1 and TRBJ1-1; D is ambiguous. The CDR3 loop spans 14 amino acids. Trimming took 3 bases from V and 0 from J, leaving 11 bases between them. Germline V gene sequence: CDR1 SQVTM, CDR2 ANQGSEA. The CDR3 reads CSVDDDIMNTEAFF. In DNA, the CDR3 is TGCAGCGTTGATGACGACATAATGAACACTGAAGCTTTCTTT.

This clonotype was counted a single time. The chain is built from TRBV24-1 and TRBJ2-1, with 7 bases matching TRBD1. Looked up from germline, CDR1 is KGHDR and CDR2 is SFDVKD. J was trimmed by 5 bases and V by 1 base; bases with no gene match: 4. This CDR3 spans 15 amino acids. The CDR3 reads CATSDFGTANNEQFF. As DNA, the CDR3 is TGTGCCACCAGTGATTTTGGGACAGCCAACAATGAGCAGTTCTTC.